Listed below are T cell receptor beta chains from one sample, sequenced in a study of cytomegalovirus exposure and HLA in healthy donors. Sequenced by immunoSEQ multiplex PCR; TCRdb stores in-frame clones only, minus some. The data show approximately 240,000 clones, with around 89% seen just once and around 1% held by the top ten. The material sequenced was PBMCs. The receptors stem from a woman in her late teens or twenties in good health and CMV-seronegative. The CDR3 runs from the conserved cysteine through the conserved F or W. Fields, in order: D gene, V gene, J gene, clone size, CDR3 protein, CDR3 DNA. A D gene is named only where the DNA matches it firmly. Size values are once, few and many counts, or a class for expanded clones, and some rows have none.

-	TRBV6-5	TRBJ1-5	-	CASSRNNQPQHF	TGTGCCAGCAGCAGGAACAATCAGCCCCAGCATTTT
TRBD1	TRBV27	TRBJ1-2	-	CASRSVGPDRVGYTF	TGTGCCAGCCGATCTGTCGGCCCAGACAGGGTCGGCTACACCTTC
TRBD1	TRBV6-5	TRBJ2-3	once	CASSSHRTGLGDTQYF	TGTGCCAGCAGTTCCCACAGGACAGGGTTGGGTGATACGCAGTATTTT
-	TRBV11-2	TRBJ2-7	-	CASSSDYEQYF	TGTGCCAGCAGCAGCGACTACGAGCAGTACTTC
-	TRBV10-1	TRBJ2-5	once	CASSESTAQETQYF	TGCGCCAGCAGTGAGTCGACTGCCCAAGAGACCCAGTACTTC
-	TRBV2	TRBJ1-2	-	CASSEPAGTLNYGYTF	TGTGCCAGCAGTGAACCCGCGGGGACTCTTAACTATGGCTACACCTTC
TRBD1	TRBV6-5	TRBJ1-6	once	CASRRTGAGSPLHF	TGTGCCAGCAGGCGTACAGGGGCCGGGTCACCCCTCCACTTT
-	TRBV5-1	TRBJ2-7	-	CASSLVVGTYEQYF	TGCGCCAGCAGCTTGGTTGTCGGGACCTACGAGCAGTACTTC
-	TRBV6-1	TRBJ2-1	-	CASSTFRGSYNEQFF	TGTGCCAGCAGTACCTTCCGGGGCTCCTACAATGAGCAGTTCTTC
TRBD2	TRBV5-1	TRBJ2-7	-	CASSGGRASGEQYF	TGCGCCAGTTCTGGGGGGAGGGCCTCAGGCGAGCAGTACTTC
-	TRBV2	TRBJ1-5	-	CASALQGVVQPQHF	TGTGCCAGCGCGTTACAGGGCGTAGTTCAGCCCCAGCATTTT
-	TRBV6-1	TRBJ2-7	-	CASTVGEARTYEQYF	TGTGCCAGCACTGTGGGAGAAGCAAGGACCTACGAGCAGTACTTC
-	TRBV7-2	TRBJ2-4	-	CASSLVELAKNIQYF	TGTGCCAGCAGCTTAGTAGAACTAGCCAAAAACATTCAGTACTTC
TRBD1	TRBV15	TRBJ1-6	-	CATSGEGTGVTLHF	TGTGCCACCAGCGGAGAGGGGACAGGCGTCACCCTCCACTTT
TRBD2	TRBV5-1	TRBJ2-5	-	CASSLPSQAGGSQETQYF	TGCGCCAGCAGCCTACCAAGCCAAGCGGGAGGGAGTCAAGAGACCCAGTACTTC